The 27 T cell receptor beta chains below all came from one sample that was sequenced in a study of T-cell memory formation after mild COVID-19. TCRdb independently ran MiXCR on the 5' RACE reads; one entry per CDR3 protein. The table includes about 560,000 distinct CDR3 sequences, less than 25% detected once. The source material was PBMCs or a T cell subset sorted from them (not recorded which). Receptors originate from an adult woman who had mild COVID-19 (a few samples of this study predate the infection). Cell type and time point are not known.

In its sample, this clonotype was seen a few times. V and J are TRBV29-1 and TRBJ2-4; no clear D gene. CDR1 SQVTM and CDR2 ANQGSEA come from the germline V gene. This CDR3 comprises 12 residues. Between the trimmed V and J ends, which lost 0 bases and 0 bases, there was a span of 0 bases. The CDR3 reads CSVEEAKNIQYF. The CDR3 DNA sequence: TGCAGCGTTGAAGAAGCCAAAAACATTCAGTACTTC. Full variable domain (rest looked up from reference TRBV29-1 and TRBJ2-4): SAVISQKPSRDICQRGTSLTIQCQVDSQVTMMFWYRQQPGQSLTLIATANQGSEATYESGFVIDKFPISRPNLTFSTLTVSNMSPEDSSIYLCSVEEAKNIQYFGAGTRLSVL.

This clonotype was picked up many times. The chain carries TRBV5-1 and TRBJ2-5; no clear D. Looked up from germline, CDR1 is SGHRS and CDR2 is YFSETQ. The V and J ends lost 5 bases and 5 bases respectively, with 7 bases between them. The CDR3 has 11 residues. CDR3 region: CASSTGETQYF. The CDR3 DNA is TGCGCCAGCAGTACTGGCGAGACCCAGTACTTC.

This clonotype came up many times. V gene TRBV5-4 combines with J gene TRBJ1-1; 9 bases line up with TRBD1. The CDR3 is made up of 15 amino acids. CDR1 is SGHNT and CDR2 is YYREEE in the germline V gene (reference sequence). The junction had 6 bases not matched to a gene; V was cut back by 3 bases and J by 3 bases. CDR3 nucleotides: TGTGCCAGCAGCTCTACAGGGGGCGCGGACACTGAAGCTTTCTTT. Translation gives CASSSTGGADTEAFF.

The chain uses TRBV29-1 and TRBJ1-1, with a possible D match to TRBD1 (5 bases). V lost 3 bases and J 3 bases, leaving 17 bases between the germline ends. Per the germline V gene, CDR1 is SQVTM and CDR2 is ANQGSEA. CDR3 length equals 15 residues. The CDR3 region has the DNA TGCAGCGTTGACTTAGGCAGGGCCGGCGACACTGAAGCTTTCTTT. Translating gives CSVDLGRAGDTEAFF.

This clonotype was observed at least ten times. The chain uses TRBV6-4 and TRBJ2-3, with 7 nucleotides matching TRBD2. The ends lost 5 bases at V and 1 base at J; junction bases unmatched: 9. The CDR3 has 16 amino acids. CDR1 MRHNA and CDR2 SNTAGT come from the germline V gene. The CDR3 is CASSSSGTKGTDTQYF. In nucleotides, the CDR3 is TGTGCCAGCAGTTCCTCCGGGACTAAAGGCACAGATACGCAGTATTTT.

This clonotype turned up a few times. The chain uses TRBV5-1 and TRBJ1-3, with a tentative D call TRBD1 (5 bases). This CDR3 spans 16 amino acids. Trimming removed 0 bases from V and 0 bases from J, with 10 bases in between. Germline V gives CDR1 SGHRS, CDR2 YFSETQ. CDR3 nucleotide sequence: TGCGCCAGCAGCTTGGTGGGGCCCGCCTCTGGAAACACCATATATTTT. Translating it yields CASSLVGPASGNTIYF. The variable domain in full, with the rest retrieved from reference TRBV5-1 and TRBJ1-3, is KAGVTQTPRYLIKTRGQQVTLSCSPISGHRSVSWYQQTPGQGLQFLFEYFSETQRNKGNFPGRFSGRQFSNSRSEMNVSTLELGDSALYLCASSLVGPASGNTIYFGEGSWLTVV.

In this sample, this clonotype turned up a few times. V is TRBV3-1 and J is TRBJ2-5; TRBD2 matches 14 bases. Germline V CDR1 and CDR2: LGHDT, YNNKEL (reference sequence). The J segment lost 9 bases and the V segment lost 3 bases, leaving 9 bases of the junction unmatched. The length of the CDR3 is 16 residues. Written as DNA, the CDR3 is TGTGCCAGCAGCCAGACTAGCGGGGGGGTCCTGGAGGCCCAGTACTTC. Translation: CASSQTSGGVLEAQYF.

The rearrangement uses TRBV20-1 and TRBJ1-3; no reliable D call. Deletions cut 2 bases from V and 0 bases from J, with 17 bases between. The germline V gene encodes CDR1 DFQATT and CDR2 SNEGSKA (reference sequence). The CDR3 loop spans 17 amino acids. Here the CDR3 DNA reads TGCAGTGCTAGAAGGTTGGGCCCAAACCTCTCTGGAAACACCATATATTTT. Amino acid sequence: CSARRLGPNLSGNTIYF.

The chain is built from TRBV9 and TRBJ1-1; 7 nucleotides match TRBD1. The V segment lost 4 bases and the J segment 1 base; nucleotides outside the gene matches: 7. Germline assignment: CDR1 SGDLS and CDR2 YYNGEE. The length of the CDR3 is 15 residues. The DNA for the CDR3 is TGTGCCAGCAGCTCGACCGGGACAGCGAACACTGAAGCTTTCTTT. Protein sequence: CASSSTGTANTEAFF.

The rearrangement joins TRBV4-3 to TRBJ2-5; 7 nucleotides match TRBD1. Germline V gene sequence: CDR1 LGHNA, CDR2 YSLEER. The J segment lost 1 base and the V segment lost 5 bases, leaving 7 bases of the junction unmatched. The CDR3 loop spans 15 amino acids. CDR3 coding DNA: TGCGCCAGCAGCACCCGGGACAGCCCCCAAGAGACCCAGTACTTC. Protein product: CASSTRDSPQETQYF.

The chain uses TRBV29-1 and TRBJ2-7, with D possibly matching TRBD2 (7 bases). Trimming shortened V by 5 bases and J by 6 bases, and 14 bases separated the two germline ends. The length of the CDR3 is 12 residues. Looked up from germline, CDR1 is SQVTM and CDR2 is ANQGSEA. CDR3 in DNA: TGCAGCGTTATAGGGGGGGCGCGCGAGCAGTACTTC. The encoded protein is CSVIGGAREQYF.

This clonotype was seen only a few times. This CDR3 is CATSRLFIAGEPTDTQYF. The CDR3 DNA is TGTGCCACCAGCAGATTATTTATAGCGGGAGAGCCCACAGATACGCAGTATTTT. The V call is TRBV15, the J call TRBJ2-3; 9 bases agree with TRBD2. This CDR3 has 18 residues. V was pared by 2 bases and J by 2 bases, with 11 bases of the junction left unmatched. Germline-derived CDR1 and CDR2 are LNHNV and YYDKDF (reference sequence).

This clonotype appeared a few times. Relative to the germline gene, one junction end is altered; a read error may explain this. V usage is TRBV7-9 and J usage is TRBJ1-1, with unresolved D. This CDR3 has 13 residues. The V gene's germline CDR1 is SEHNR and CDR2 FQNEAQ (reference sequence). The chain's CDR3 is CASSFDLNAEAFF. The CDR3 DNA is TGTGCCAGCAGCTTCGACCTGAACGCTGAAGCTTTCTTT.

This clonotype was recorded at least ten times. The V gene is TRBV7-9, the J gene TRBJ2-1; TRBD1 might be the D (5 bases). The CDR3 has 13 amino acids. Trimming took off 2 bases at V and 4 bases at J, with 6 bases between the two ends. Germline CDR1 and CDR2: SEHNR and FQNEAQ (reference sequence). The CDR3: CASSLQGYNEQFF. In DNA form, the CDR3 reads TGTGCCAGCAGCTTACAGGGATACAATGAGCAGTTCTTC.

This chain connects TRBV30 to TRBJ2-1; no reliable D call. The germline gives CDR1 GTSNPN, CDR2 SVGIG (reference sequence). This CDR3 spans 17 amino acids. Trimming left V 2 bases short and J 7 bases short, with 24 bases between. CDR3 region: CAWSTHRSYWVGNEQFF. CDR3 DNA sequence: TGTGCCTGGAGTACACATAGGTCCTACTGGGTGGGGAATGAGCAGTTCTTC.

The chain uses TRBV5-1 and TRBJ2-5, with D unresolved. Trimming shortened V by 0 bases and J by 5 bases, and 11 bases separated the two germline ends. Germline-derived CDR1 and CDR2 are SGHRS and YFSETQ. CDR3 length equals 14 residues. CDR3 sequence reads: CASSLGGVSETQYF. Written as DNA, the CDR3 is TGCGCCAGCAGCTTGGGGGGTGTGTCGGAGACCCAGTACTTC.

The genes are TRBV5-6 and TRBJ2-7; TRBD2 aligns across 7 bases. With 4 bases clipped from V and 0 bases from J, the junction kept 4 bases outside the gene matches. Germline V gene data show CDR1 as SGHDT and CDR2 as YYEEEE. There are 14 residues in the CDR3. Written as DNA, the CDR3 is TGTGCCAGCAGCGAGCGGGACGGCTCCTACGAGCAGTACTTC. Encoded protein: CASSERDGSYEQYF.

This clonotype was counted between two and nine times. The rearrangement uses TRBV12-3 or TRBV12-4 and TRBJ1-5; 8 bases line up with TRBD1. Trimming at V came to 5 bases and at J to 2 bases, leaving 5 bases not matched to a gene. The CDR3 is 15 amino acids. CDR3 DNA: TGTGCCAGCAGTGGACAGGGATGGGGCAATCAGCCCCAGCATTTT. This codes for CASSGQGWGNQPQHF.

This clonotype turned up a few times. The chain employs TRBV7-2 and TRBJ2-5; TRBD2 matches 11 bases. Per the germline V gene, CDR1 is SGHTA and CDR2 is FQGNSA. Trimming cost V 3 bases and J 5 bases; bases outside gene matches: 14. This CDR3 is built from 18 residues. The chain's CDR3 is CASSLPTPGLAGWETQYF. CDR3 bases: TGTGCCAGCAGCTTGCCTACCCCCGGACTAGCGGGCTGGGAGACCCAGTACTTC.

V usage is TRBV6-2 or TRBV6-3 and J usage is TRBJ2-3; 11 bases are a match to TRBD2. The germline CDR1 and CDR2 sequences are MNHEY and SVGEGT. V shed 6 bases and J 1 base; nucleotides not matched to a gene: 3. The CDR3 totals 15 residues. The CDR3 DNA reads as TGTGCCAGCAGATTGGGACTAGCGGGCACAGATACGCAGTATTTT. As protein: CASRLGLAGTDTQYF.

This clonotype was detected ten times or more. J is TRBJ2-3 and V is TRBV20-1; 9 nucleotides match TRBD2. Trimming took 5 bases from V and 4 from J; bases not matched to a gene: 7. In germline, CDR1 is DFQATT, CDR2 SNEGSKA (reference sequence). The CDR3 is made up of 14 amino acids. The CDR3, as DNA: TGCAGTGCTCCACCTAGCGGGGAGGCAGATACGCAGTATTTT. Its translation: CSAPPSGEADTQYF.

This clonotype was observed a few times. The V and J genes are TRBV19 and TRBJ1-1; 8 positions match TRBD1. Per the germline V gene, CDR1 is LNHDA and CDR2 is SQIVND (reference sequence). V was pared by 10 bases and J by 0 bases, with 10 bases of the junction left unmatched. This CDR3 is 15 amino acids long. The DNA of the CDR3 is TGTGCCACCAGGGACAGGTCCCCGCTGAACACTGAAGCTTTCTTT. Residues: CATRDRSPLNTEAFF.

Only a few counts were recorded for this clonotype. J is TRBJ2-7 and V is TRBV24-1; 7 bases align to TRBD1. CDR3 length equals 15 residues. Germline values: CDR1 KGHDR, CDR2 SFDVKD. V was clipped by 7 bases and J by 0 bases; unmatched bases: 8. CDR3 nucleotide sequence: TGTGCCACCAGCGAAACAGGGGCGTACTCCTACGAGCAGTACTTC. Protein: CATSETGAYSYEQYF.

The rearrangement uses TRBV25-1 and TRBJ2-1, with TRBD1 as a possible D gene (5 bases). Germline loops: CDR1 MGHDK, CDR2 SYGVNS. Trimming removed 2 bases at V and 6 bases at J, with 14 bases between. This CDR3 has 15 residues. CDR3 sequence: CASSEGQGVFNEQFF. The CDR3 region has the DNA TGTGCCAGCAGTGAAGGGCAGGGCGTGTTCAATGAGCAGTTCTTC.

V usage is TRBV10-3 and J usage is TRBJ2-7, with TRBD2 matching 8 bases. The length of the CDR3 is 16 residues. In germline, CDR1 is ENHRY, CDR2 SYGVKD. Trimming at V came to 5 bases and at J to 6 bases, leaving 15 bases not matched to a gene. CDR3 in amino acids: CAISRTSGTSLSEQYF. In DNA, the CDR3 is TGTGCCATCAGTCGGACCTCCGGGACTAGTTTATCCGAGCAGTACTTC.

This clonotype has only a few counts. V and J are TRBV6-6 and TRBJ2-3, with a possible D match to TRBD1 (6 bases). V was trimmed by 5 bases and J by 4 bases, leaving 16 bases between them. CDR1 and CDR2 from the germline V gene are MNHNY and SVGAGI (reference sequence). This CDR3 is built from 15 residues. CDR3: CASSPPRQAADTQYF. As DNA, the CDR3 is TGTGCCAGCAGTCCACCGCGACAGGCGGCAGATACGCAGTATTTT.

The rearrangement uses TRBV5-1 and TRBJ2-7; 7 bases line up with TRBD2. V gave up 7 bases and J gave up 0 bases; unmatched junction bases: 10. This CDR3 is 15 amino acids long. CDR1 and CDR2 (germline): SGHRS, YFSETQ. Here the CDR3 DNA reads TGCGCCAGCGCAAGGGAGGGGAGGCACTCCTACGAGCAGTACTTC. It codes for CASAREGRHSYEQYF.